The entry below gives a single T cell receptor (beta chain) sequence along with its context. Its specificity is unknown. The data were produced by immunoSEQ multiplex PCR, yet TCRdb's version contains in-frame clones alone and is incomplete. Of tens of thousands of clones in the sample, around 90% were seen once. The data stem from a study of OX40 agonist ivuxolimab in advanced cancers. About the study: The patients received ivuxolimab by intravenous route every 2 weeks at 0.01 to 10 mg/kg.

The CDR3 is 11 residues long. Germline loops: CDR1 WNHNN, CDR2 SYGVQD (reference sequence). V was clipped by 3 bases and J by 9 bases, with 6 bases between them. Study-level points and caveats: Among expanded peripheral T cells, antigen specificity went undetermined. Partial responders receiving 0.1-3.0 mg/kg showed among the lowest clonal expansion. More expanded clones were found, on average, in CD8+ than in CD4+ T cells.

The sequencing used CD4+ or CD8+ T cells sorted from blood, collected in a trial of the OX40 agonist ivuxolimab. The rearrangement links TRBV10-1 to TRBJ2-1, with D unresolved. The sequence was obtained from an adult with an advanced solid tumor such as melanoma, head and neck, liver or kidney cancer. For the CDR3, the DNA is TGCGCCAGCAGTGATAGTGGTGAGCAGTTCTTC. Its protein is CASSDSGEQFF.